Listed below are T cell receptor beta chains from one sample, sequenced in a study of shared clonotypes between healthy human individuals. Method: immunoSEQ multiplex PCR; TCRdb's copy keeps in-frame clones and lacks some. The sample records 650,000 to 800,000 clones, roughly 72% being singletons. Sample: memory CD4+ T cells sorted from blood. Receptor source: a woman in her 30s in good health. The conserved cysteine and the conserved F or W are not part of the CDR3 here.

j_call v_call cdr3_aa
TRBJ1-5 TRBV6-5 ASRSRFGQPQH
TRBJ2-3 TRBV28 ASSRLAGWGTDTQY
TRBJ2-5 TRBV7-6 ASKEWNSPQETQY
TRBJ2-7 TRBV5-1 ASSGERRGEEQY
TRBJ2-1 TRBV20-1 SAAGVEQF
TRBJ2-7 TRBV7-2 ASSPGSGAAYEQY
TRBJ1-2 TRBV18 ASSAGDYGYT
TRBJ1-4 TRBV10-1 ASTGQLNEKLF
TRBJ2-1 TRBV28 ASKVGHYNEQF
TRBJ2-7 TRBV7-8 ASSLTGTGVVEQY
TRBJ2-5 TRBV7-9 ASSLVLPGPRWETQY
TRBJ2-7 TRBV7-8 ASSLGGLASQQSYEQY
TRBJ1-1 TRBV7-2 ASSAGGFDTEAF
TRBJ2-1 TRBV19 ASSMIRLAGVIGSYNEQF
TRBJ2-5 TRBV11-3 ASSQQEMGETQY
TRBJ2-5 TRBV5-1 ASSVGLAKETQY
TRBJ1-6 TRBV2 ASSETSTGDNSPLH
TRBJ1-1 TRBV10-1 ASSESVDTEAF
TRBJ1-2 TRBV19 ASSIQGAQGVNGYT
TRBJ2-1 TRBV14 ASSQGSAVGEQF
TRBJ1-2 TRBV2 ASSERQVYGYT
TRBJ2-2 TRBV28 ASASGRAYTGELF
TRBJ2-1 TRBV7-8 ASSAQGYNEQF
TRBJ1-2 TRBV25-1 ASRGDVNYGYT
TRBJ2-1 TRBV6-5 ASRFLDSYNEQF
TRBJ2-7 TRBV14 ASSPLAGASYEQY
TRBJ2-1 TRBV5-1 ASSWTSGLNNEQF
TRBJ1-4 TRBV28 ASRRTGTLGEKLF
TRBJ2-1 TRBV11-2 ASSLDRSSYNEQF
TRBJ1-2 TRBV6-6 ASTKTGGQGIYGYT
TRBJ2-1 TRBV7-3 ASSKAGTGGDEQF
TRBJ2-1 TRBV19 ASSIWAAYNEQF
TRBJ1-1 TRBV6-1 ASSSWAREAEAF
TRBJ2-7 TRBV4-2 ASSQGTSGNYEQY
TRBJ1-5 TRBV2 ASTPGQGRGNQPQH
TRBJ2-1 TRBV7-9 ASSSVAGPLNEQF
TRBJ2-4 TRBV5-6 ASSAMGGAKNIQY
TRBJ1-5 TRBV28 ASRPPTGTEDSQPQH
TRBJ1-5 TRBV10-3 ATKGQGNQPQH
TRBJ2-4 TRBV21-1 ASSKERPQGNIQY
TRBJ2-3 TRBV29-1 SLRDGGSDTQY
TRBJ2-1 TRBV28 ASSLLTFRLGEQF
TRBJ1-5 TRBV30 AWSPGMDQPQH
TRBJ2-6 TRBV5-6 ASSSLTGMVSGANVLT
TRBJ2-7 TRBV5-1 ASSSGTGFHEQY
TRBJ2-1 TRBV5-1 ASSVPSILNEQF
TRBJ1-2 TRBV28 ASKGYYGYT
TRBJ1-1 TRBV2 ASKSGTIGDAF
TRBJ2-6 TRBV19 ASSPQTGRTGANVLT
TRBJ1-1 TRBV13 ASSPGTGSWTEAF
TRBJ2-7 TRBV25-1 ASSPTGTGEGEQY
TRBJ2-5 TRBV5-1 ASSYSTGSGETQY
TRBJ1-5 TRBV11-2 ASSLQGFPLIQPQH
TRBJ2-3 TRBV7-2 ASSRTGTGGPTDTQY
TRBJ2-2 TRBV4-1 ASSQETPTGELF
TRBJ1-2 TRBV6-1 ASITDGRGAGGYT